This TCR beta chain appears in the sequencing data of a study of cytomegalovirus exposure and HLA in healthy donors. PCR amplification relied on 60 Vbeta primers (plus 13 Jbeta primers). How the authors handled the data: Later, roughly 86 million unique TCR beta chains were counted in an analysis, and some 10 million of them were shared. Profiling relied on immunoSEQ multiplex PCR, and the TCRdb table lists in-frame clones only, not all of them. That table furnishes V, J and clone size, whereas the DNA furnished D and trimming. Of 100,000 to 150,000 clones listed, around 73% are singletons. Findings and caveats of the study: For most TCR sequences rarity was the rule, although some public TCRs occurred in many donors.

On this clone: Its target is unknown.

The CDR3 has 15 residues. V lost 6 bases and J lost 2; bases outside the gene matches: 6. Germline CDR1 and CDR2: SEHNR and FQNEAQ (reference sequence). Sequencing was carried out using PBMCs. The sequence derives from a man under 40 in good health and CMV-seropositive. This chain links TRBV7-9 with TRBJ2-1, with 8 bases fitting TRBD1. The CDR3 coding sequence is TGTGCCAGCAGACCCCAGGGGGCAACCTACAATGAGCAGTTCTTC. This translates into CASRPQGATYNEQFF.